The T cell receptor (beta chain) described here comes from a study of shared T cell receptors in the human thymus. On this clone: The junction departs from the called germline gene at one end, perhaps through a read error.

Generated by immunoSEQ multiplex PCR, the TCRdb table keeps only in-frame clones and is missing some. The sample lists 700,000 or so clones; roughly 88% were seen once. This CDR3 has 17 amino acids. Germline V lookup: CDR1 WSHSY, CDR2 SAAADI. These same data were also listed under a study on human thymus T cells. As that study records: Surgeons resected thymus tissue during corrective heart surgery. Biased V and J segment usage appeared in thymus and peripheral blood.

This sequence originates from a girl under three years old with a congenital heart defect. The chain employs TRBV10-2 and TRBJ2-7, with 11 bases matching TRBD1. Material: thymocytes. CDR3 coding DNA: TGCGCCAGCAGAGAGTTTCCGGGACAGGGGGGTCCCTACGAGCAGTACTTC. Amino acids: CASREFPGQGGPYEQYF.